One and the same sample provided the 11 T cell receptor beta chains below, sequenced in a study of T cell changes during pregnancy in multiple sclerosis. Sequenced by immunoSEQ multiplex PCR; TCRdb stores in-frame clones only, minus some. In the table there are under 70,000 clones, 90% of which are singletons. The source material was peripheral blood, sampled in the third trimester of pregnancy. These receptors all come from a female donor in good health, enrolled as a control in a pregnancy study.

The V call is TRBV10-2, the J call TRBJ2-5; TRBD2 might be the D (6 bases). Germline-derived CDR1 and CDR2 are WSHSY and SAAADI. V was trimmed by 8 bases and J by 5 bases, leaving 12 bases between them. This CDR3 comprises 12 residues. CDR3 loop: CASGGTAETQYF. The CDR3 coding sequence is TGCGCCAGCGGGGGGACTGCGGAGACCCAGTACTTC.

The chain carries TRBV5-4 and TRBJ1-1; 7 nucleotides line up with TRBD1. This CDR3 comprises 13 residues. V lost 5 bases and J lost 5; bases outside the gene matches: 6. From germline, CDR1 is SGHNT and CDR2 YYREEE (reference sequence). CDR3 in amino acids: CASRVTGRTEAFF. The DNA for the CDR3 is TGTGCCAGCAGGGTGACAGGGAGAACTGAAGCTTTCTTT.

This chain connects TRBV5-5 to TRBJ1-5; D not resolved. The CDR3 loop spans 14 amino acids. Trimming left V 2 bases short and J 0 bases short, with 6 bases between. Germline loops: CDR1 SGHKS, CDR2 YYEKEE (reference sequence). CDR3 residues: CASSFGSSNQPQHF. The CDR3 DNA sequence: TGTGCCAGCAGCTTCGGGAGTAGCAATCAGCCCCAGCATTTT.

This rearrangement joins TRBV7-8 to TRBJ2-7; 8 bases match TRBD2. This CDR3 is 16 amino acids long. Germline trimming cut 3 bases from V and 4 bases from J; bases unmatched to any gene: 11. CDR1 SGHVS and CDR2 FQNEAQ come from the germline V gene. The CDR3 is CASSFTGGGGLYEQYF. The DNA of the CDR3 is TGTGCCAGCAGCTTCACCGGGGGGGGCGGTTTGTACGAGCAGTACTTC.

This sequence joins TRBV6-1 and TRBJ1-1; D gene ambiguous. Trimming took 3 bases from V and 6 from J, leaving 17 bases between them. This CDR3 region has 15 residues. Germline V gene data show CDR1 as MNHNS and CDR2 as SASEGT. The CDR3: CASSDRTGRVPEAFF. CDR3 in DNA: TGTGCCAGCAGTGATAGGACGGGGAGGGTCCCTGAAGCTTTCTTT.

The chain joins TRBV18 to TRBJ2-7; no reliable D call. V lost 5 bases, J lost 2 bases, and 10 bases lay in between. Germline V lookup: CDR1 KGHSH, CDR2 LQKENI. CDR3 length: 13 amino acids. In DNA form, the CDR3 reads TGTGCCAGCTCATCCGTCGGTGCCTACGAGCAGTACTTC. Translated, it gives CASSSVGAYEQYF.

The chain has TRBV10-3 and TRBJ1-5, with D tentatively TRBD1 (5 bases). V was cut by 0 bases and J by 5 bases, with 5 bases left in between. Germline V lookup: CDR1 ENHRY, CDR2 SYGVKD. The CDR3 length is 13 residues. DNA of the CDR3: TGTGCCATCAGTGAGTCGACAGATCAGCCCCAGCATTTT. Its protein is CAISESTDQPQHF.

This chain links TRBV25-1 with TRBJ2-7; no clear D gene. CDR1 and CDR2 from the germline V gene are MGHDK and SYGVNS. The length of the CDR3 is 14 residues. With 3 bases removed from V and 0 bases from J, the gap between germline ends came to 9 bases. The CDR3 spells CASSEYGSSYEQYF. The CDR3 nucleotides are TGTGCCAGCAGTGAGTACGGTAGCTCCTACGAGCAGTACTTC.

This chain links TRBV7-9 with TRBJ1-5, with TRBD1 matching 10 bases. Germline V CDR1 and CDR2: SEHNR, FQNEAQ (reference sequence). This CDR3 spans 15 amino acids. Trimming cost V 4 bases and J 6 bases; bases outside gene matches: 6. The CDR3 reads CASSYGTGVSQPQHF. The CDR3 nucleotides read TGTGCCAGCAGCTACGGGACAGGGGTCAGTCAGCCCCAGCATTTT.

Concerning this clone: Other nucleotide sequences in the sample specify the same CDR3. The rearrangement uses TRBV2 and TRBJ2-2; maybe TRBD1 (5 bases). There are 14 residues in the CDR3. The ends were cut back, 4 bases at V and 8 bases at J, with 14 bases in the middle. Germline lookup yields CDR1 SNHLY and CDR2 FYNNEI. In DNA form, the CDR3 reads TGTGCCAGCAGTGTTGGTCAGGGCTATGGGGAGCTGTTTTTT. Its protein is CASSVGQGYGELFF.

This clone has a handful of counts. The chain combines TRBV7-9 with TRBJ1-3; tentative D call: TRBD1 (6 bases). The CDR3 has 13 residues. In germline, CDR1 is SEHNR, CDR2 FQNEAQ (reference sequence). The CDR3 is CAHLGDIENTIYF. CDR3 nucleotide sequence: TGTGCACATCTCGGGGACATCGAAAACACCATATATTTT. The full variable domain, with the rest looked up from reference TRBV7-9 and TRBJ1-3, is DTGVSQNPRHKITKRGQNVTFRCDPISEHNRLYWYRQTLGQGPEFLTYFQNEAQLEKSRLLSDRFSAERPKGSFSTLEIQRTEQGDSAMYLCAHLGDIENTIYFGEGSWLTVV.